The 17 T cell receptor beta chains below all came from one sample that was sequenced in a study of T cells in women clearing cervical HPV infection. The repertoire was sequenced with immunoSEQ multiplex PCR; TCRdb's copy has only in-frame clones and lacks some. The repertoire table contains 40,000 to 55,000 clones. Sequences were obtained from blood buffy coat. The receptors originated from a woman between 18 and 75 years old with a cervical HPV16 infection that either progressed to CIN3+ or cleared (not recorded which).

In regard to this clone: Other DNA sequences within the sample encode an identical CDR3. CDR3 loop: CSARTGNTEAFF. Incomplete CDR3 DNA: TGCAGTGCTCGGACAGGGAACACTGAA. The gene calls are TRBV20-1 and TRBJ1-1; TRBD1 agrees at 7 bases. The CDR3 extends 3 residues past the end of the read, so its final part is completed from the germline J gene. This CDR3 has 12 residues. V lost 5 bases and J lost 1; bases outside the gene matches: 1. CDR1 and CDR2 (germline): DFQATT, SNEGSKA (reference sequence).

A remark on this clone: The read halts 3 residues ahead of the CDR3 end, with the missing end drawn from the germline J gene. This rearrangement joins TRBV7-9 to TRBJ2-1; no definite D call. V gave up 5 bases and J gave up 9 bases, with 8 bases separating them. Germline V gene sequence: CDR1 SEHNR, CDR2 FQNEAQ (reference sequence). The CDR3 extends over 11 amino acids. CDR3 loop: CASSQVGEQFF. The CDR3 DNA, read in part, is TGTGCCAGCAGCCAGGTGGGTGAG.

About this clone: The read ends 3 residues before the CDR3 terminus; that terminus is restored from the germline J gene. The chain combines TRBV18 with TRBJ2-7; 11 bases agree with TRBD2. Per the germline V gene, CDR1 is KGHSH and CDR2 is LQKENI. V was pared by 3 bases and J by 3 bases, with 10 bases of the junction left unmatched. CDR3 length: 17 residues. CDR3 sequence reads: CASSPRASGGNFYEQYF. The part of the CDR3 DNA that was read is TGTGCCAGCTCACCTCGGGCTAGCGGGGGGAATTTCTACGAG.

Incomplete CDR3 DNA: TGTGCCAGCAGAGCGCAGGGGGGAATGAATCAGCCG. Its protein is CASRAQGGMNQP. The whole CDR3 is CASRAQGGMNQPQYF. V is TRBV6-2 or TRBV6-3 and J is TRBJ2-3; a weak D match, TRBD1 (7 bases). The read falls 3 residues short of the CDR3 end, and the missing part is taken from the germline J gene. In germline, CDR1 is MNHEY, CDR2 SVGEGT. The CDR3 totals 15 residues.

Comments on this clone: The read comes to an end 3 residues before the CDR3 does, leaving the germline J gene to fill in the end. The chain carries TRBV5-1 and TRBJ2-4, with 7 bases that match TRBD1. Germline V gene data show CDR1 as SGHRS and CDR2 as YFSETQ. This CDR3 contains 14 residues. Losses at the gene ends were 4 bases for V and 3 bases for J; bases not matched to a gene: 4. The sequenced part of the CDR3 DNA is TGCGCCAGCAGCCCCGGGGACAGCAAAAACATT. Amino acid sequence: CASSPGDSKNI. The complete CDR3 reads CASSPGDSKNIQYF.

Points on this clone: The read comes to an end 3 residues before the CDR3 does, leaving the germline J gene to fill in the end. The rearrangement joins TRBV5-6 to TRBJ1-2, with D possibly TRBD1 on 6 matching bases. CDR3 length: 15 amino acids. From germline, CDR1 is SGHDT and CDR2 YYEEEE. The ends were cut back, 6 bases at V and 5 bases at J, with 20 bases in the middle. CDR3 loop: CASTGVSSRGYGYTF. The sequenced CDR3 bases are TGTGCCAGCACCGGGGTCTCCTCGAGGGGGTATGGC.

With respect to this clone: Coverage ceases 3 residues before the CDR3 finishes, and the germline J gene fills in the end. The chain is built from TRBV2 and TRBJ2-3; 13 bases are shared with TRBD2. The V segment lost 7 bases and the J segment 2 bases; nucleotides outside the gene matches: 6. CDR1 is SNHLY and CDR2 is FYNNEI in the germline V gene. This CDR3 is built from 16 residues. CDR3 in amino acids: CASNRGTSGNTDTQYF. Partial CDR3 DNA: TGTGCCAGCAATCGGGGGACTAGCGGGAACACAGATACG. Full variable domain (outside the CDR3, taken from reference TRBV2 and TRBJ2-3): EPEVTQTPSHQVTQMGQEVILRCVPISNHLYFYWYRQILGQKVEFLVSFYNNEISEKSEIFDDQFSVERPDGSNFTLKIRSTKLEDSAMYFCASNRGTSGNTDTQYFGPGTRLTVL.

Turning to this clone: The read ends 3 residues shy of where the CDR3 ends; the end is completed using the germline J gene. J is TRBJ2-1 and V is TRBV18; 10 positions match TRBD1. The ends lost 0 bases at V and 8 bases at J; junction bases unmatched: 13. This CDR3 region has 18 residues. CDR1 and CDR2 (germline): KGHSH, LQKENI. CDR3 DNA, as far as it was read: TGTGCCAGCTCACCACCGGGTAGCCGGGACAGGGGCCGCTATGAG. Residues: CASSPPGSRDRGRYE. The full CDR3 sequence reads CASSPPGSRDRGRYEQFF.

About this clone: The DNA ends 3 residues before the CDR3 does, and the rest of the CDR3 is filled in from the germline J gene. The chain joins TRBV6-1 to TRBJ2-1, with a possible D match to TRBD2 (6 bases). There are 15 residues in the CDR3. V lost 0 bases and J lost 0, with 6 bases in between. Germline values: CDR1 MNHNS, CDR2 SASEGT. The DNA read from the CDR3 is TGTGCCAGCAGTGAAGCGGGGGGCTCCTACAATGAG. The encoded protein is CASSEAGGSYNE. The entire CDR3 protein reads CASSEAGGSYNEQFF.

To note about this clone: Sequencing ends 3 residues short of the CDR3 end; the germline J gene provides the rest. This rearrangement joins TRBV7-8 to TRBJ2-1, with a weak D call TRBD1 (6 bases). The germline gives CDR1 SGHVS, CDR2 FQNEAQ. V lost 0 bases and J 8 bases, leaving 8 bases between the germline ends. This CDR3 is built from 13 residues. The CDR3 spells CASSLAQGYEQFF. The covered CDR3 bases are TGTGCCAGCAGCTTAGCTCAGGGGTATGAG.

Concerning this clone: Read data end 3 residues before the CDR3 end; the end is taken from the germline J gene. This chain connects TRBV13 to TRBJ2-2; D ambiguous. Germline lookup yields CDR1 PRHDT and CDR2 FYEKMQ (reference sequence). This CDR3 region has 16 residues. Trimming removed 2 bases from V and 7 bases from J, with 17 bases in between. CDR3 loop: CASSLRVPQQVGELFF. The DNA read from the CDR3 is TGTGCCAGCAGCTTAAGGGTGCCCCAGCAGGTCGGGGAG.

As regards this clone: The read comes to an end 3 residues before the CDR3 does, leaving the germline J gene to fill in the end. This chain joins TRBV7-9 and TRBJ2-1, with no clear D. The CDR3 consists of 12 residues. Germline V gene data show CDR1 as SEHNR and CDR2 as FQNEAQ (reference sequence). The V gene lost 2 bases and the J gene lost 7 bases, with 6 bases spanning the gap. The CDR3 DNA, read in part, is TGTGCCAGCAGCTTACGCCAGAATGAG. Protein: CASSLRQNE. The complete CDR3 sequence is CASSLRQNEQFF.

Comment on this clone: The read ends 3 residues shy of where the CDR3 ends; the end is completed using the germline J gene. The chain combines TRBV19 with TRBJ1-2; TRBD1 agrees at 7 bases. This CDR3 has 14 amino acids. CDR1 and CDR2 from the germline V gene are LNHDA and SQIVND (reference sequence). CDR3 bases read: TGTGCCAGTAGTATAGTCGGGACAGATTACGAC. The encoded protein is CASSIVGTDYD. The complete CDR3 reads CASSIVGTDYDYTF.

Note on this clone: Sequencing ends 3 residues short of the CDR3 end; the germline J gene provides the rest. The V call is TRBV10-1, the J call TRBJ2-3; 7 nucleotides agree with TRBD1. CDR1 is WNHNN, CDR2 SYGVQD, per germline (reference sequence). The V segment lost 6 bases and the J segment 7 bases; nucleotides outside the gene matches: 7. This CDR3 has 13 amino acids. The covered CDR3 bases are TGCGCCAGCAGAGCCGACAGGGATCATACG. It translates to CASRADRDHT. The entire CDR3 reads CASRADRDHTQYF.

Comment on this clone: The read stops 3 residues short of the end of the CDR3; the missing end is completed from the germline J gene. The identical CDR3 is also encoded by other nucleotide sequences in the sample. This sequence joins TRBV18 and TRBJ2-5; unclear D gene. Trimming pared 6 bases from V and 2 bases from J, leaving 4 bases between. CDR3 length: 11 residues. Germline V lookup: CDR1 KGHSH, CDR2 LQKENI. CDR3 DNA (partial): TGTGCCAGCTCGCTACAAGAGACC. Protein product: CASSLQET. From start to end, the CDR3 is CASSLQETQYF.

The CDR3: CSATVLAGGYEQYF. The sequenced part of the CDR3 DNA is TGCAGTGCTACCGTACTAGCGGGGGGTTACGAG. The rearrangement uses TRBV20-1 and TRBJ2-7, with 12 bases fitting TRBD2. The sequence runs out 3 residues before the end of the CDR3; the remainder is reconstructed from the germline J gene. This CDR3 is 14 amino acids long. The germline V gene encodes CDR1 DFQATT and CDR2 SNEGSKA (reference sequence). Trimming took 4 bases from V and 4 from J; bases not matched to a gene: 5.

A word on this clone: At one boundary the junction diverges from the germline segment, which might be a read error. The DNA ends 3 residues before the CDR3 does, and the rest of the CDR3 is filled in from the germline J gene. Other DNA sequences in the same sample also yield this CDR3. J is TRBJ1-3 and V is TRBV20-1; 7 bases are a match to TRBD1. Looked up from germline, CDR1 is DFQATT and CDR2 is SNEGSKA (reference sequence). This CDR3 has 13 residues. The DNA read from the CDR3 is TGCAGTACCAGAAGGGGGCTCGGAAACACG. This encodes CSTRRGLGNT. The complete CDR3 sequence is CSTRRGLGNTIYF.